This T cell receptor (beta chain) was sequenced during a study of identical twins. Everyone who donated was a healthy Caucasian. A universal primer binding site was introduced by template switching. The final cDNA contained unique molecular identifiers. TCRdb reprocessed the 5' RACE reads with MiXCR, giving one entry per CDR3 protein. The data show roughly 710,000 distinct CDR3 sequences, less than 7% seen once. The V and J ends lost 6 bases and 15 bases respectively, with 15 bases between them. The CDR3 consists of 11 residues. The germline V gene encodes CDR1 SNHLY and CDR2 FYNNEI. The receptor was derived from a man aged 18 to 30 in good health. The sequencing sample was made of naive T cells sorted from blood. The chain is built from TRBV2 and TRBJ2-4; D is possibly TRBD1 (5 bases). The CDR3 here is CASSDSQRRYF. The DNA of the CDR3 is TGTGCCAGCAGCGACAGTCAGAGGCGGTACTTC.